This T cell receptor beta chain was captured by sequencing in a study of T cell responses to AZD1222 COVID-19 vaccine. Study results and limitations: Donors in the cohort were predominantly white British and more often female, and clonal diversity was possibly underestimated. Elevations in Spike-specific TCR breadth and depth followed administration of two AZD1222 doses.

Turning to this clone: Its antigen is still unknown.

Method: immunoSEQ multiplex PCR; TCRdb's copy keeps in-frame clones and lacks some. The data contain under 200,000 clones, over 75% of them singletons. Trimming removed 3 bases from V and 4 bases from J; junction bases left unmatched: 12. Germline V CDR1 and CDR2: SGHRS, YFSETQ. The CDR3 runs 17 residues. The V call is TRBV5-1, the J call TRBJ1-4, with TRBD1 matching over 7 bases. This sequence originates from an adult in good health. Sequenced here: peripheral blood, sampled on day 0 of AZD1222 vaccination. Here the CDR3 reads CASSSDNQTGNNEKLFF. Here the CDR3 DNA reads TGCGCCAGCAGCTCCGACAATCAGACAGGGAATAATGAAAAACTGTTTTTT.